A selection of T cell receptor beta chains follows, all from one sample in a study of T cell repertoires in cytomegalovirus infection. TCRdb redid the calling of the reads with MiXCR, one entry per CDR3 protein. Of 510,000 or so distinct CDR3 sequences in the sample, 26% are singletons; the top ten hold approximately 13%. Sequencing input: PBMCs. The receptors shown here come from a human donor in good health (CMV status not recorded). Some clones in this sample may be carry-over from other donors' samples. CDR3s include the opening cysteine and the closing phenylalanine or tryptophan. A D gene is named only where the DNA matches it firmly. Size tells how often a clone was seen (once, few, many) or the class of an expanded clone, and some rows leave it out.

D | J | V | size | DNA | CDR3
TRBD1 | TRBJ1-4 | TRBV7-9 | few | TGTGCCAGCAGCCTCAAAACAGGGGCCGAAAAACTGTTTTTT | CASSLKTGAEKLFF
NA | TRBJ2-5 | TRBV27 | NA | TGTGCCAGCAGTTTGGGCCAGGGCTTCCCGGGAGAGACCCAGTACTTC | CASSLGQGFPGETQYF
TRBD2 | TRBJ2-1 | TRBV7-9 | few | TGTGCCAGCAGCGCCCAGAACTCGGGACTAGCGGGCAGGGAGCAGTTCTTC | CASSAQNSGLAGREQFF
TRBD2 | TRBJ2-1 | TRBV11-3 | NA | TGTGCCAGCAGCATAGCTGATGGGGCTAGCGGGAGCTACAATGAGCAGTTCTTC | CASSIADGASGSYNEQFF
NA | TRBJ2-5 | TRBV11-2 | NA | TGTGCCAGCAGCCGGGACGGGGGCTCGGAGACCCAGTACTTC | CASSRDGGSETQYF
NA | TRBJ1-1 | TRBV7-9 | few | TGTGCCAGCTCTAAAGGGCACACTGAAGCTTTCTTT | CASSKGHTEAFF
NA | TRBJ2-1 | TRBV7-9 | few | TGTGCCAGCAGGCCGGGACCAAATGTGGACAATGAGCAGTTCTTC | CASRPGPNVDNEQFF
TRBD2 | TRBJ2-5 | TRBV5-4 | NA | TGTGCCAGCGGCGCTGGGGGGGATACGAGAGAGACCCAGTACTTC | CASGAGGDTRETQYF
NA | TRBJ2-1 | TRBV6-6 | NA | TGTGCCAGCAGTTACGGTCGAGCCCAGCAGTTCTTC | CASSYGRAQQFF
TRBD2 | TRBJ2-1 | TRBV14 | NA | TGTGCCAGCAGCCAAGAATGGACTAGCCCCGTCGTCTCCTACAATGAGCAGTTCTTC | CASSQEWTSPVVSYNEQFF